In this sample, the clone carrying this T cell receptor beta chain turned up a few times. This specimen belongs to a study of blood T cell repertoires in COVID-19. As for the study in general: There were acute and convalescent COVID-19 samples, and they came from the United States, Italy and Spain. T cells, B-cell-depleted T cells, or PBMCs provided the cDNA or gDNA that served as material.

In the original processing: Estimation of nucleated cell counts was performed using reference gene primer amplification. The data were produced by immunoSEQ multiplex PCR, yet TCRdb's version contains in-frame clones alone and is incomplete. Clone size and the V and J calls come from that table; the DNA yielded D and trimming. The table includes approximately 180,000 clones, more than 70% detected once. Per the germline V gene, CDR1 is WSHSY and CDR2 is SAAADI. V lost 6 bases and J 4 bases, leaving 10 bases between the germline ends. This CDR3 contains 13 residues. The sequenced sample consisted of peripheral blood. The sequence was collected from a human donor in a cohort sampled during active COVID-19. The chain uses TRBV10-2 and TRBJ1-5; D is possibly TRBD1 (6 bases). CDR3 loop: CASRGQGNQPQHF. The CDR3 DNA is TGCGCCAGCAGGGGTCAGGGGAATCAGCCCCAGCATTTT.